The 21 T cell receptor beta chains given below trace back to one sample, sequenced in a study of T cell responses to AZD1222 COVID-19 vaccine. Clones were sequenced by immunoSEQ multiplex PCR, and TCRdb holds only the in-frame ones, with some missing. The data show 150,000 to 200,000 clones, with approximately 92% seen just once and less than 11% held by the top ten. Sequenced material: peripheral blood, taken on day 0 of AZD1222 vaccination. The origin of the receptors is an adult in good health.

The CDR3 DNA is TGTGCCAGCAGCCTAAATCAGGGCTATGGCTACACCTTC. Encoded protein: CASSLNQGYGYTF. This chain links TRBV14 with TRBJ1-2; a possible D gene is TRBD1 (5 bases). Trimming removed 4 bases at V and 4 bases at J, with 10 bases between. This CDR3 contains 13 residues. The germline gives CDR1 SGHDN, CDR2 FVKESK.

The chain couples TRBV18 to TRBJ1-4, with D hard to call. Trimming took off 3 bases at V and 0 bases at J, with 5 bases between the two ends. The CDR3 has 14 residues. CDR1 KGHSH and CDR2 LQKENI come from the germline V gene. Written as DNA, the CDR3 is TGTGCCAGCTCACCCCTAGCAACTAATGAAAAACTGTTTTTT. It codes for CASSPLATNEKLFF.

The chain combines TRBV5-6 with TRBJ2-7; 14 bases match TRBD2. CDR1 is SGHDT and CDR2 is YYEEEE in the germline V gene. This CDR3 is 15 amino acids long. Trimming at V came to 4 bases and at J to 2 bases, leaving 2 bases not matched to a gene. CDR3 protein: CASSTTSGRAYEQYF. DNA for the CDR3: TGTGCCAGCAGCACGACTAGCGGGAGGGCCTACGAGCAGTACTTC.

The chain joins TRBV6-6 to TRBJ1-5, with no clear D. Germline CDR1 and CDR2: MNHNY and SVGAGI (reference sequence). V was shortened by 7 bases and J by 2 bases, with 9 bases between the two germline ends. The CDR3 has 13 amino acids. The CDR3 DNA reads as TGTGCCAGCACTTTCAACCGCAATCAGCCCCAGCATTTT. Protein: CASTFNRNQPQHF.

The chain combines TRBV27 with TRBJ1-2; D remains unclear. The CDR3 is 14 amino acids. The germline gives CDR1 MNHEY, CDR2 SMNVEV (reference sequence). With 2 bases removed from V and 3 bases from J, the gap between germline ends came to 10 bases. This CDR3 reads CASSLSGSHYGYTF. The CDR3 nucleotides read TGTGCCAGCAGTTTAAGTGGCAGCCACTATGGCTACACCTTC.

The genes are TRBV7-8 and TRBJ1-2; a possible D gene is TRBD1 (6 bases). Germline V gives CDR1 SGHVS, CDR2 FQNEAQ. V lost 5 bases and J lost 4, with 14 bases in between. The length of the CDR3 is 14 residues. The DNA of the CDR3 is TGTGCCAGCAGCGCCCGGGACAAGCCCTATGGCTACACCTTC. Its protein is CASSARDKPYGYTF.

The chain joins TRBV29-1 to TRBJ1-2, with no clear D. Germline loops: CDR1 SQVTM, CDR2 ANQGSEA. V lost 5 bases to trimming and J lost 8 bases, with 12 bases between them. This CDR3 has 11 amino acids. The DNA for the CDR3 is TGCAGCGTTCAAGGGATTGAAGGCTACACCTTC. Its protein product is CSVQGIEGYTF.

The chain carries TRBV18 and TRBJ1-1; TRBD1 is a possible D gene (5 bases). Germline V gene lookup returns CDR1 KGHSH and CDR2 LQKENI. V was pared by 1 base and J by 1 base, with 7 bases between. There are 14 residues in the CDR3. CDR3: CASSPRRGNTEAFF. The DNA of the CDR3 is TGTGCCAGCTCACCACGAAGGGGGAACACTGAAGCTTTCTTT.

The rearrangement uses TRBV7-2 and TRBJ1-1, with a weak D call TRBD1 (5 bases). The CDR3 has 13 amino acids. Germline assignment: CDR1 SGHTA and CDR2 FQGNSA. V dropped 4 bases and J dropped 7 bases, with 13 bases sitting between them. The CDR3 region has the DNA TGTGCCAGCAGCTCCCAGGGTCGGCTTGAAGCTTTCTTT. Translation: CASSSQGRLEAFF.

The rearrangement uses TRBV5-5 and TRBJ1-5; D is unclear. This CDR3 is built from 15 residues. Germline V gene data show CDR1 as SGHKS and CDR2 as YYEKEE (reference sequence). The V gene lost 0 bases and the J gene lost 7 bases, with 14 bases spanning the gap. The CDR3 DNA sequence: TGTGCCAGCAGCTTGGGGACGGGGATGGGCCAGCCCCAGCATTTT. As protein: CASSLGTGMGQPQHF.

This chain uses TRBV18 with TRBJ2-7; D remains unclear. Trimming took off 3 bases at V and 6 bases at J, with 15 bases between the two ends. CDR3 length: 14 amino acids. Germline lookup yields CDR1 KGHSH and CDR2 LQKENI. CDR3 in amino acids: CASSPGLLPTEQYV. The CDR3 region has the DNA TGTGCCAGCTCACCGGGATTGCTCCCCACCGAGCAGTACGTC.

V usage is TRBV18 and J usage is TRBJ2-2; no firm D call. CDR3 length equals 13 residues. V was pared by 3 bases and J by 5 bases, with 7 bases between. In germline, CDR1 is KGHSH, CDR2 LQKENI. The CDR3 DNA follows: TGTGCCAGCTCACCTTTTGATACCGGGGAGCTGTTTTTT. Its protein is CASSPFDTGELFF.

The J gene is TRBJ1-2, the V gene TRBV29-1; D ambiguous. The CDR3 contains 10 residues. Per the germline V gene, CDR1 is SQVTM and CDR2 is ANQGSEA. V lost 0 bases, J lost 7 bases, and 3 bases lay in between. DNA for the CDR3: TGCAGCGTTGAAGACCCTGGCTACACCTTC. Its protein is CSVEDPGYTF.

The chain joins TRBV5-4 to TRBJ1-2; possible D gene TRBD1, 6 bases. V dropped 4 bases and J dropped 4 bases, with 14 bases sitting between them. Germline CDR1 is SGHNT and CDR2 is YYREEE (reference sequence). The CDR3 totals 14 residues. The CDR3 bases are TGTGCCAGCAGCATTGACAGGACGTTCTATGGCTACACCTTC. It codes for CASSIDRTFYGYTF.

CDR3 in amino acids: CASSEGASYNSPLHF. In DNA, the CDR3 is TGTGCCAGCAGTGAGGGGGCGTCCTATAATTCACCCCTCCACTTT. The chain is built from TRBV6-1 and TRBJ1-6, with D possibly matching TRBD1 (6 bases). From germline, CDR1 is MNHNS and CDR2 SASEGT. V was cut by 3 bases and J by 1 base, with 7 bases left in between. This CDR3 is built from 15 residues.

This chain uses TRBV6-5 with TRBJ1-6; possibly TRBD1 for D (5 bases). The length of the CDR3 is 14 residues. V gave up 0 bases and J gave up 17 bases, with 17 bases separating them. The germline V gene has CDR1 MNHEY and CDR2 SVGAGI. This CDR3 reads CASSYSSGVRSIHF. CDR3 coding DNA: TGTGCCAGCAGTTACTCTTCGGGGGTTCGGTCCATCCACTTT.

For the CDR3, the DNA is TGCGCCAGCAGCTTGGATCAGGTAGGAAGCACTGAAGCTTTCTTT. Translating it yields CASSLDQVGSTEAFF. This chain connects TRBV5-1 to TRBJ1-1; D gene uncertain. V dropped 0 bases and J dropped 4 bases, with 13 bases sitting between them. This CDR3 is built from 15 residues. Per germline, CDR1 SGHRS and CDR2 YFSETQ.

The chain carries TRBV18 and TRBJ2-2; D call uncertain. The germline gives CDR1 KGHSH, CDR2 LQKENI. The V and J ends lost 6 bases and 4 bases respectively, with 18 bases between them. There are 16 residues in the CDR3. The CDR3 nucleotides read TGTGCCAGCTCGGTCTTCCCGGTCCCGAGCACCGGGGAGCTGTTTTTT. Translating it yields CASSVFPVPSTGELFF.

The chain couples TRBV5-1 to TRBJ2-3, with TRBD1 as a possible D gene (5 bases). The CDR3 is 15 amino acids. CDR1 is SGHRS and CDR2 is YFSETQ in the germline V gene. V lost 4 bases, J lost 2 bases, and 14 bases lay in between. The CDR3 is CASSQGNGLTDTQYF. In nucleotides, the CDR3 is TGCGCCAGCAGCCAGGGAAACGGGCTCACAGATACGCAGTATTTT.

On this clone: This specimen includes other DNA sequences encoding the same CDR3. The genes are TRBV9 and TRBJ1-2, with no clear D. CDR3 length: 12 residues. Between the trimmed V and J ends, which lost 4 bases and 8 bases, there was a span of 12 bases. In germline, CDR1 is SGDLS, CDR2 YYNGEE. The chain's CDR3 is CASSPSKGGYTF. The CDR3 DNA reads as TGTGCCAGCAGCCCCTCTAAAGGCGGCTACACCTTC.

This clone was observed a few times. The CDR3 spells CASSEAVDGPRGYTF. The CDR3, as DNA: TGTGCCAGCAGTGAAGCGGTTGACGGCCCTAGAGGCTACACCTTC. V gene TRBV6-1 combines with J gene TRBJ1-2; D gene ambiguous. This CDR3 spans 15 amino acids. Deletions cut 0 bases from V and 8 bases from J, with 16 bases between. From germline, CDR1 is MNHNS and CDR2 SASEGT.